Below are 30 T cell receptor beta chains sequenced from a single sample in a study of blood T cell repertoires in COVID-19. Data came from immunoSEQ multiplex PCR; TCRdb stores just in-frame clones and leaves some out. The table records about 80,000 clones, 80% of them present only once. The source material was peripheral blood. These receptors were obtained from a woman in her forties with active or convalescent COVID-19.

The chain couples TRBV10-3 to TRBJ2-3; 12 positions agree with TRBD2. J lost 4 bases, V lost 6 bases, and 8 bases had no gene match. Germline lookup yields CDR1 ENHRY and CDR2 SYGVKD. This CDR3 region has 16 residues. CDR3 sequence: CAIRSTSGSRADTQYF. The CDR3, as DNA: TGTGCCATCAGATCGACTAGCGGGAGTAGGGCAGATACGCAGTATTTT.

V is TRBV7-2 and J is TRBJ1-5, with 7 bases fitting TRBD1. The CDR3 is made up of 17 amino acids. J gave up 0 bases and V 5 bases, and 10 bases lay outside the gene matches. Germline assignment: CDR1 SGHTA and CDR2 FQGNSA. DNA of the CDR3: TGTGCCAGCAGCGGGACAGTAAGGCCGGATAGCAATCAGCCCCAGCATTTT. As protein: CASSGTVRPDSNQPQHF. The full variable domain, in which reference TRBV7-2 and TRBJ1-5 provide the parts outside the CDR3, is GAGVSQSPSNKVTEKGKDVELRCDPISGHTALYWYRQSLGQGLEFLIYFQGNSAPDKSGLPSDRFSAERTGGSVSTLTIQRTQQEDSAVYLCASSGTVRPDSNQPQHFGDGTRLSIL.

The chain recombines TRBV28 with TRBJ2-3, with TRBD2 identical over 8 bases. Germline assignment: CDR1 MDHEN and CDR2 SYDVKM. With 3 bases clipped from V and 0 bases from J, the junction kept 5 bases outside the gene matches. The length of the CDR3 is 16 residues. CDR3 residues: CASSFPGGVSTDTQYF. CDR3 DNA sequence: TGTGCCAGCAGTTTCCCGGGGGGGGTTAGCACAGATACGCAGTATTTT.

DNA of the CDR3: TGTGCCAGCAGCTTATCGGGAAGCTCCTACAATGAGCAGTTCTTC. Amino acids: CASSLSGSSYNEQFF. The chain couples TRBV7-3 to TRBJ2-1; a possible D gene is TRBD2 (5 bases). V was trimmed by 2 bases and J by 0 bases, leaving 8 bases between them. The CDR3 spans 15 residues. Germline lookup yields CDR1 SGHTA and CDR2 FQGTGA.

This clone was seen a handful of times. The chain uses TRBV24-1 and TRBJ2-3, with 12 bases fitting TRBD2. V was clipped by 7 bases and J by 3 bases; unmatched bases: 4. The CDR3 runs to 15 residues. Per germline, CDR1 KGHDR and CDR2 SFDVKD. The CDR3, as DNA: TGTGCCACCAGATCGACTAGCGGGAGTACAGATACGCAGTATTTT. Its translation: CATRSTSGSTDTQYF.

The chain is built from TRBV4-1 and TRBJ2-4; the D is unclear. The V gene lost 1 base and the J gene lost 1 base, with 14 bases spanning the gap. Germline loops: CDR1 MGHRA, CDR2 YSYEKL. CDR3 length equals 17 residues. CDR3 sequence (DNA): TGCGCCAGCAGCCAAGGAGCTATAAGAGATGCCAAAAACATTCAGTACTTC. Translation: CASSQGAIRDAKNIQYF.

The chain has TRBV6-5 and TRBJ2-3; 7 bases map to TRBD2. The germline CDR1 and CDR2 sequences are MNHEY and SVGAGI. V dropped 2 bases and J dropped 6; count of bases not matched to a gene: 2. CDR3 length equals 13 residues. Here the CDR3 DNA reads TGTGCCAGCAGTTACAGGGAGGGCGATACGCAGTATTTT. Its translation is CASSYREGDTQYF.

This clone was counted between two and nine times. This rearrangement joins TRBV23-1 to TRBJ2-1; D gene ambiguous. TRBV23-1 is sorted into the ORF group, with uncertain function. CDR3 length equals 13 residues. Trimming took off 3 bases at V and 5 bases at J, with 8 bases between the two ends. Here the CDR3 reads CASSQRVHNEQFF. CDR3 nucleotides: TGCGCCAGCAGTCAGCGCGTTCACAATGAGCAGTTCTTC.

This clone was picked up one time. The chain links TRBV4-3 to TRBJ1-2; 8 nucleotides line up with TRBD1. V lost 0 bases and J lost 8; bases outside the gene matches: 14. Germline CDR1 is LGHNA and CDR2 is YSLEER. The CDR3 has 17 amino acids. CDR3 bases: TGCGCCAGCAGCCAAGAAATTGGGTGGCAGGGGGCAATGGGCTACACCTTC. Amino acids: CASSQEIGWQGAMGYTF.

This clone was recorded only once. The CDR3 loop is CASSYMAPQETQYF. The CDR3 region has the DNA TGTGCCAGCAGTTACATGGCACCACAAGAGACCCAGTACTTC. The rearrangement uses TRBV6-2 or TRBV6-3 and TRBJ2-5; D gene uncertain. This CDR3 region has 14 residues. Germline loops: CDR1 MNHEY, CDR2 SVGEGT. Trimming removed 2 bases from V and 2 bases from J, with 9 bases in between.

V usage is TRBV28 and J usage is TRBJ2-1; 8 bases map to TRBD2. The germline V gene encodes CDR1 MDHEN and CDR2 SYDVKM. This CDR3 region has 13 residues. Losses at the gene ends were 9 bases for V and 4 bases for J; bases not matched to a gene: 5. The CDR3 region has the DNA TGTGCCAGTTGGGCTAGCGGGTACAATGAGCAGTTCTTC. This sequence encodes CASWASGYNEQFF.

The chain recombines TRBV7-2 with TRBJ2-1, with D unclear. CDR1 and CDR2 (germline): SGHTA, FQGNSA. V gave up 5 bases and J gave up 9 bases, with 11 bases separating them. The CDR3 is 12 amino acids. CDR3 nucleotide sequence: TGTGCCAGCAGCGTACGACTGTTTGAGCAGTTCTTC. Amino acid sequence: CASSVRLFEQFF. The entire variable domain, with the rest obtained from reference TRBV7-2 and TRBJ2-1, is as follows: GAGVSQSPSNKVTEKGKDVELRCDPISGHTALYWYRQSLGQGLEFLIYFQGNSAPDKSGLPSDRFSAERTGGSVSTLTIQRTQQEDSAVYLCASSVRLFEQFFGPGTRLTVL.

The chain recombines TRBV12-3 or TRBV12-4 with TRBJ1-5; TRBD1 might be the D (5 bases). V was trimmed by 7 bases and J by 6 bases, leaving 13 bases between them. There are 13 residues in the CDR3. The CDR3, as DNA: TGTGCCAGCACTCAGGGTCGGTCTCAGCCCCAGCATTTT. Encoded protein: CASTQGRSQPQHF.

This clone has just one count. V gene TRBV14 combines with J gene TRBJ2-3, with 7 bases aligning to TRBD2. CDR1 SGHDN and CDR2 FVKESK come from the germline V gene. The CDR3 runs 16 residues. Losses at the gene ends were 5 bases for V and 4 bases for J; bases not matched to a gene: 12. The CDR3 here is CASSNRLAGPADTQYF. CDR3 sequence (DNA): TGTGCCAGCAGCAACAGACTAGCAGGGCCGGCAGATACGCAGTATTTT.

This clone was picked up one time. V and J are TRBV29-1 and TRBJ2-2; 7 bases line up with TRBD2. The CDR3 is 15 amino acids. The J segment lost 4 bases and the V segment lost 4 bases, leaving 9 bases of the junction unmatched. CDR1 is SQVTM and CDR2 is ANQGSEA in the germline V gene. The CDR3 coding sequence is TGCAGCGTTGGGTTGGGGACTACAACCACCGGGGAGCTGTTTTTT. It encodes CSVGLGTTTTGELFF.

The V call is TRBV5-1, the J call TRBJ2-3; perhaps TRBD2 as D (5 bases). This CDR3 spans 17 amino acids. Trimming removed 3 bases from V and 2 bases from J, with 19 bases in between. The germline V gene encodes CDR1 SGHRS and CDR2 YFSETQ. The CDR3 sequence: CASSSPIAWSITDTQYF. Here the CDR3 DNA reads TGCGCCAGCAGCTCGCCCATAGCGTGGTCGATCACAGATACGCAGTATTTT.

The sample holds a few counts of this clone. This chain joins TRBV28 and TRBJ2-5; D call uncertain. Trimming removed 3 bases at V and 2 bases at J, with 13 bases between. The germline CDR1 and CDR2 sequences are MDHEN and SYDVKM. The CDR3 consists of 15 residues. The CDR3 DNA follows: TGTGCCAGCAGTTTCAACTCTAGACTTCAAGAGACCCAGTACTTC. It translates to CASSFNSRLQETQYF.

Worth noting for this clone: The junction and the germline gene differ at one end; a read error may be behind it. The chain carries TRBV7-3 and TRBJ1-1; tentatively, D is TRBD1 (6 bases). Germline V lookup: CDR1 SGHTA, CDR2 FQGTGA. This CDR3 has 13 amino acids. The CDR3 here is CASSLAGGQNGVF. In DNA form, the CDR3 reads TGTGCCAGCAGCTTAGCGGGGGGGCAGAATGGTGTCTTT.

The V call is TRBV20-1, the J call TRBJ2-7, with TRBD2 matching 15 bases. The CDR3 loop spans 18 amino acids. The trim removed 3 bases at V and 3 bases at J, leaving 12 bases unmatched. Germline V gene sequence: CDR1 DFQATT, CDR2 SNEGSKA (reference sequence). The CDR3 loop is CSASPPPWTSGRGYEQYF. For the CDR3, the DNA is TGCAGTGCTAGTCCCCCACCGTGGACTAGCGGGAGGGGCTACGAGCAGTACTTC.

This clone was observed a few times. The chain joins TRBV27 to TRBJ2-1; D call uncertain. This CDR3 spans 14 amino acids. Deletions cut 2 bases from V and 7 bases from J, with 12 bases between. Germline V gene data show CDR1 as MNHEY and CDR2 as SMNVEV (reference sequence). The CDR3 protein is CASSLGGELNEQFF. CDR3 DNA sequence: TGTGCCAGCAGTTTAGGTGGAGAGTTAAATGAGCAGTTCTTC.

This clone has a handful of counts. The chain links TRBV10-1 to TRBJ2-1; no firm D call. V gave up 3 bases and J gave up 5 bases, with 11 bases separating them. The CDR3 loop spans 14 amino acids. Germline V gene data show CDR1 as WNHNN and CDR2 as SYGVQD (reference sequence). In nucleotides, the CDR3 is TGCGCCAGCAGTGATCCGCTAGAAGACAATGAGCAGTTCTTC. It yields the protein CASSDPLEDNEQFF.

In nucleotides, the CDR3 is TGTGCCAGCAGTTACACGGGAGGGGGCTCCTACGAGCAGTACTTC. It encodes CASSYTGGGSYEQYF. The V and J genes are TRBV6-2 or TRBV6-3 and TRBJ2-7, with 8 bases aligning to TRBD2. V shed 2 bases, J shed 0 bases, and the junction held 3 bases outside the gene matches. Germline V gene lookup returns CDR1 MNHEY and CDR2 SVGEGT. The CDR3 is made up of 15 amino acids.

This clone was counted ten times or more. The chain combines TRBV3-1 (or the pseudogene TRBV3-2) with TRBJ2-7; D ambiguous. The CDR3 is 16 residues long. V was trimmed by 3 bases and J by 2 bases, leaving 17 bases between them. Germline CDR1 and CDR2: LGHDT and YNNKEL (reference sequence). CDR3 region: CASSQLRPKRAYEQYF. CDR3 DNA: TGTGCCAGCAGCCAGTTGCGCCCCAAAAGAGCCTACGAGCAGTACTTC.

This chain uses TRBV18 with TRBJ2-6, with 7 bases matching TRBD1. The CDR3 covers 18 residues. Germline V CDR1 and CDR2: KGHSH, LQKENI. V gave up 5 bases and J gave up 0 bases; unmatched junction bases: 10. CDR3 sequence (DNA): TGTGCCAGCTCATCGAGAGACAGGGTCCTCTCTGGGGCCAACGTCCTGACTTTC. Amino acid sequence: CASSSRDRVLSGANVLTF.

The chain recombines TRBV4-1 with TRBJ1-4; 7 bases map to TRBD1. Germline assignment: CDR1 MGHRA and CDR2 YSYEKL. The CDR3 totals 15 residues. After removal of 4 bases from V and 16 bases from J, the junction contained 18 bases not matched to a gene. This CDR3 is CASSRRQGQSEGTFF. CDR3 sequence (DNA): TGCGCCAGCAGCCGAAGACAGGGCCAATCAGAAGGAACGTTTTTT.

This clone was found a few times. The chain links TRBV3-1 (or the pseudogene TRBV3-2) to TRBJ1-1, with a possible D match to TRBD1 (5 bases). Trimming took 1 base from V and 0 from J, leaving 9 bases between them. The CDR3 loop spans 15 amino acids. The germline V gene encodes CDR1 LGHDT and CDR2 YNNKEL (reference sequence). In nucleotides, the CDR3 is TGTGCCAGCAGCCAAGGGGGACTCCTGAACACTGAAGCTTTCTTT. Protein sequence: CASSQGGLLNTEAFF.

The J gene is TRBJ1-2, the V gene TRBV5-6; 10 bases match TRBD1. The CDR3 sequence is 15 residues long. Germline assignment: CDR1 SGHDT and CDR2 YYEEEE. Trimming removed 4 bases from V and 7 bases from J; junction bases left unmatched: 10. CDR3 loop: CASSLGRQGAGGYTF. The CDR3 nucleotides read TGTGCCAGCAGCCTAGGGCGACAGGGGGCGGGTGGCTACACCTTC.

V and J are TRBV18 and TRBJ1-5; D remains ambiguous. V was cut by 5 bases and J by 5 bases, with 10 bases left in between. Germline values: CDR1 KGHSH, CDR2 LQKENI. This CDR3 is 13 amino acids long. CDR3 sequence: CASSAKLDQPQHF. The CDR3 nucleotides are TGTGCCAGCTCAGCAAAACTCGATCAGCCCCAGCATTTT.

The chain couples TRBV19 to TRBJ2-5; D is perhaps TRBD2 (6 bases). The length of the CDR3 is 14 residues. V gave up 4 bases and J gave up 4 bases, with 13 bases separating them. CDR1 and CDR2 from the germline V gene are LNHDA and SQIVND (reference sequence). CDR3 region: CASSRTRDSETQYF. The DNA of the CDR3 is TGTGCCAGTAGTAGGACGAGGGACTCAGAGACCCAGTACTTC.

The gene calls are TRBV10-2 and TRBJ1-2, with no clear D. Per the germline V gene, CDR1 is WSHSY and CDR2 is SAAADI. V lost 1 base and J 2 bases, leaving 8 bases between the germline ends. The CDR3 length is 14 residues. CDR3 DNA sequence: TGCGCCAGCAGTGAGTACAGTCAAAACTATGGCTACACCTTC. It yields the protein CASSEYSQNYGYTF.